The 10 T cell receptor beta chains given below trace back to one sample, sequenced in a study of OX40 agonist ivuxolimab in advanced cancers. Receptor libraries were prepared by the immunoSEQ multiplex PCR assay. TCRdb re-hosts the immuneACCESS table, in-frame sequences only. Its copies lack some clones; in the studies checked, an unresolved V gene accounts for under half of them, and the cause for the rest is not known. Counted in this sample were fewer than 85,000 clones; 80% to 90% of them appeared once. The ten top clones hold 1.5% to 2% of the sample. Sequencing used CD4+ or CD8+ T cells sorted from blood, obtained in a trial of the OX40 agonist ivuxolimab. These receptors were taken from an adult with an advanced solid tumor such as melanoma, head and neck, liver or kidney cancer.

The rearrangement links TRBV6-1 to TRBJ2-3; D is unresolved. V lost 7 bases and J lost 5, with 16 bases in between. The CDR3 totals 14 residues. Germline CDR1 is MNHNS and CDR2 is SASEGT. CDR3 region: CASILSAPQDTQYF. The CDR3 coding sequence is TGTGCCAGCATCTTGAGTGCGCCCCAAGATACGCAGTATTTT.

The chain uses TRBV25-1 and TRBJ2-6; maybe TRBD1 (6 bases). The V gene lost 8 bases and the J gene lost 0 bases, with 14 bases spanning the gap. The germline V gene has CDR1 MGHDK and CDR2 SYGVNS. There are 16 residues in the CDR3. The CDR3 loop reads CASRQTGISGANVLTF. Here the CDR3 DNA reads TGTGCCAGCCGACAAACAGGGATCTCTGGGGCCAACGTCCTGACTTTC.

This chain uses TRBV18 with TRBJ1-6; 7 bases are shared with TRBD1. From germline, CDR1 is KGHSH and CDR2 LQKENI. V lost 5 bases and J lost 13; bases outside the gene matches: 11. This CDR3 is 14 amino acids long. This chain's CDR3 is CASSSTGRKGPLHF. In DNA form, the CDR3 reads TGTGCCAGCTCATCGACAGGGAGAAAGGGCCCCCTCCACTTT.

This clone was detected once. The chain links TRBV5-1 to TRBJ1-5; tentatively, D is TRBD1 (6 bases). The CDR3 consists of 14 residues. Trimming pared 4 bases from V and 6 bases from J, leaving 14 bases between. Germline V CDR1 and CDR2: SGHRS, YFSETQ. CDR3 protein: CASSPGVRSQPQHF. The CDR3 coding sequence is TGCGCCAGCAGCCCAGGGGTGCGAAGTCAGCCCCAGCATTTT.

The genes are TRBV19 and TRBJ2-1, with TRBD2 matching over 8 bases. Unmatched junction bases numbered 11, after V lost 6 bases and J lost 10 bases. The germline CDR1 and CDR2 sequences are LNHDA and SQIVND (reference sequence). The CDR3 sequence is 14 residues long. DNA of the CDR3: TGTGCCAGTAGGCGAGCGGGGGCTTCTGGAGAGCAGTTCTTC. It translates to CASRRAGASGEQFF.

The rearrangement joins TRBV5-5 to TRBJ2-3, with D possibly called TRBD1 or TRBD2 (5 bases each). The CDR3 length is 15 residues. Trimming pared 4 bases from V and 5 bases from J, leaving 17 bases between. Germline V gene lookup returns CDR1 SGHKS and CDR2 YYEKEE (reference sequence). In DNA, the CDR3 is TGTGCCAGCAGCCGCATGGGCAGGGAGCAAGATACGCAGTATTTT. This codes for CASSRMGREQDTQYF.

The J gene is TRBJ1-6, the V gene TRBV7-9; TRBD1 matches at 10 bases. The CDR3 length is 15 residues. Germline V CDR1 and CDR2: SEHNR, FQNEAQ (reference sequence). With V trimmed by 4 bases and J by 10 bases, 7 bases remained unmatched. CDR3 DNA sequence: TGTGCCAGCAGCTCGACAGGGGGCGCGAGGTCACCCCTCCACTTT. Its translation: CASSSTGGARSPLHF.

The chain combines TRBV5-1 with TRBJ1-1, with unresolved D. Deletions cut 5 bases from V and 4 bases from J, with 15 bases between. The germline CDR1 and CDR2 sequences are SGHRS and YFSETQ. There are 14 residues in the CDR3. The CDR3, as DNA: TGCGCCAGCAGTTCTGACGGAACTTTCACTGAAGCTTTCTTT. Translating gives CASSSDGTFTEAFF.

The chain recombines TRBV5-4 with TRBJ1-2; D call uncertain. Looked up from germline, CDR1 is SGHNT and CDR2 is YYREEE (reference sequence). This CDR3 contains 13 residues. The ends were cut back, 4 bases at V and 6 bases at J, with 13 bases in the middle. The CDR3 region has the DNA TGTGCCAGCAGCAGGACTCAGCGGGATGGCTACACCTTC. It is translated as CASSRTQRDGYTF.

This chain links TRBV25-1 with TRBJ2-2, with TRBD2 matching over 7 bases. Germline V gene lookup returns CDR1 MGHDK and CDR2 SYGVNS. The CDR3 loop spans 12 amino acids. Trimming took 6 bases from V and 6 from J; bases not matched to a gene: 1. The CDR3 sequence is CASRGGSGELFF. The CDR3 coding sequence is TGTGCCAGCAGGGGGGGGTCCGGGGAGCTGTTTTTT.